Listed below are T cell receptor beta chains from one sample, sequenced in a study of graft-versus-host responses after intestinal transplantation. Their antigens remain unidentified. Clones were read by immunoSEQ multiplex PCR, and TCRdb kept only the in-frame ones, dropping some. The sample records about 120,000 clones, around 96% being singletons. The sample here was unstimulated CD8+ T cells sorted from spleen or lymph node cells, taken before intestinal transplant. The receptors originated from a human donor who received an intestinal transplant. Each CDR3 is given with its conserved first and last residue. Fields, in order: CDR3 length, J gene, clone size, V gene, D gene, CDR3 protein, CDR3 DNA. A D gene is named only where the DNA matches it firmly. Clone size appears in some rows only: once, few, many, or a class for an expanded clone.

len: 15; j_gene: TRBJ2-3; abundance: -; v_gene: TRBV6-1; d_gene: -; CDR3aa: CASSLYDILTDTQYF; CDR3nt: TGTGCCAGCAGCTTATACGACATACTCACAGATACGCAGTATTTT
len: 15; j_gene: TRBJ2-7; abundance: -; v_gene: TRBV18; d_gene: TRBD1; CDR3aa: CASSTPDRAPYEQYF; CDR3nt: TGTGCCAGCTCGACGCCCGACAGGGCGCCCTACGAGCAGTACTTC
len: 15; j_gene: TRBJ1-1; abundance: once; v_gene: TRBV6-1; d_gene: TRBD1; CDR3aa: CASSEGTGALTEAFF; CDR3nt: TGTGCCAGCAGTGAAGGGACAGGGGCGCTCACTGAAGCTTTCTTT
len: 13; j_gene: TRBJ1-2; abundance: -; v_gene: TRBV27; d_gene: -; CDR3aa: CASSIRGNYGYTF; CDR3nt: TGTGCCAGCAGTATCCGTGGTAACTATGGCTACACCTTC
len: 15; j_gene: TRBJ2-3; abundance: -; v_gene: TRBV9; d_gene: TRBD1; CDR3aa: CASSVQGASTDTQYF; CDR3nt: TGTGCCAGCAGCGTACAGGGGGCCTCCACAGATACGCAGTATTTT
len: 11; j_gene: TRBJ1-2; abundance: -; v_gene: TRBV6-5; d_gene: -; CDR3aa: CASRRGYGYTF; CDR3nt: TGTGCCAGCAGGCGGGGCTATGGCTACACCTTC
len: 14; j_gene: TRBJ2-1; abundance: -; v_gene: TRBV6-6; d_gene: TRBD2; CDR3aa: CASSYLAGGVEQFF; CDR3nt: TGTGCCAGCAGTTACTTAGCGGGAGGGGTTGAGCAGTTCTTC
len: 13; j_gene: TRBJ2-1; abundance: -; v_gene: TRBV7-3; d_gene: -; CDR3aa: CASSWTRINEQFF; CDR3nt: TGTGCCAGCAGCTGGACCAGGATCAATGAGCAGTTCTTC
len: 16; j_gene: TRBJ2-1; abundance: once; v_gene: TRBV4-1; d_gene: TRBD2; CDR3aa: CASSQDVLAGVNEQFF; CDR3nt: TGCGCCAGCAGCCAAGATGTGTTAGCGGGAGTGAATGAGCAGTTCTTC
len: 15; j_gene: TRBJ2-7; abundance: once; v_gene: TRBV2; d_gene: -; CDR3aa: CASNGGRQGIYEQYF; CDR3nt: TGTGCCAGCAACGGGGGGCGACAGGGAATCTACGAGCAGTACTTC
len: 14; j_gene: TRBJ2-7; abundance: -; v_gene: TRBV7-9; d_gene: -; CDR3aa: CASSLGAGIYEQYF; CDR3nt: TGTGCCAGCAGCTTGGGTGCCGGGATATACGAGCAGTACTTC
len: 16; j_gene: TRBJ2-2; abundance: -; v_gene: TRBV10-2; d_gene: TRBD1; CDR3aa: CASSRTDRGNTGELFF; CDR3nt: TGCGCCAGCAGTAGAACCGACAGGGGGAACACCGGGGAGCTGTTTTTT
len: 13; j_gene: TRBJ1-2; abundance: -; v_gene: TRBV4-1; d_gene: -; CDR3aa: CASSPIAGDGYTF; CDR3nt: TGCGCCAGCAGCCCAATAGCAGGGGATGGCTACACCTTC
len: 14; j_gene: TRBJ2-5; abundance: -; v_gene: TRBV6-5; d_gene: TRBD2; CDR3aa: CASRNSGSWETQYF; CDR3nt: TGTGCCAGCAGGAATAGCGGGAGCTGGGAGACCCAGTACTTC
len: 15; j_gene: TRBJ2-3; abundance: -; v_gene: TRBV27; d_gene: -; CDR3aa: CASSLYGGTTDTQYF; CDR3nt: TGTGCCAGCAGTTTATACGGCGGAACAACAGATACGCAGTATTTT
len: 15; j_gene: TRBJ2-7; abundance: -; v_gene: TRBV28; d_gene: -; CDR3aa: CASSFGALTAREQYF; CDR3nt: TGTGCCAGCAGTTTTGGGGCCCTAACAGCTCGCGAGCAGTACTTC
len: 14; j_gene: TRBJ1-2; abundance: -; v_gene: TRBV14; d_gene: -; CDR3aa: CASSQDPPNYGYTF; CDR3nt: TGTGCCAGCAGCCAAGATCCCCCCAACTATGGCTACACCTTC
len: 12; j_gene: TRBJ2-2; abundance: -; v_gene: TRBV6-5; d_gene: -; CDR3aa: CASRGVGGELFF; CDR3nt: TGTGCCAGCAGGGGGGTTGGCGGGGAGCTGTTTTTT
len: 14; j_gene: TRBJ1-1; abundance: -; v_gene: TRBV7-9; d_gene: -; CDR3aa: CASSLVAGNTEAFF; CDR3nt: TGTGCCAGCAGCTTAGTAGCAGGGAACACTGAAGCTTTCTTT
len: 14; j_gene: TRBJ2-1; abundance: -; v_gene: TRBV4-1; d_gene: -; CDR3aa: CASSDGRGNNEQFF; CDR3nt: TGCGCCAGCAGCGATGGGAGAGGGAACAATGAGCAGTTCTTC
len: 16; j_gene: TRBJ2-5; abundance: -; v_gene: TRBV27; d_gene: -; CDR3aa: CASSPGPYGSGETQYF; CDR3nt: TGTGCCAGCAGTCCCGGTCCATACGGGAGTGGGGAGACCCAGTACTTC
len: 16; j_gene: TRBJ2-1; abundance: -; v_gene: TRBV4-2; d_gene: TRBD2; CDR3aa: CASSQSTSLDFDEQFF; CDR3nt: TGTGCCAGCAGCCAATCGACTAGCCTCGATTTCGATGAGCAGTTCTTC
len: 14; j_gene: TRBJ2-1; abundance: few; v_gene: TRBV7-6; d_gene: -; CDR3aa: CASSPSYRNNEQFF; CDR3nt: TGTGCCAGCAGCCCAAGTTATCGGAACAATGAGCAGTTCTTC
len: 12; j_gene: TRBJ1-5; abundance: -; v_gene: TRBV30; d_gene: -; CDR3aa: CAWREGNQPQHF; CDR3nt: TGTGCCTGGAGGGAGGGGAACCAGCCCCAGCATTTT
len: 14; j_gene: TRBJ2-7; abundance: -; v_gene: TRBV6-5; d_gene: -; CDR3aa: CASRPLGRIYMEYF; CDR3nt: TGTGCCAGCAGACCATTGGGACGGATTTACATGGAGTACTTC
len: 16; j_gene: TRBJ2-1; abundance: once; v_gene: TRBV30; d_gene: -; CDR3aa: CAWSGGGIDPYNEQFF; CDR3nt: TGTGCCTGGAGTGGCGGAGGGATAGATCCTTACAATGAGCAGTTCTTC
len: 17; j_gene: TRBJ2-5; abundance: -; v_gene: TRBV28; d_gene: -; CDR3aa: CASIRRGGERVQETQYF; CDR3nt: TGTGCCAGCATTCGGAGGGGGGGGGAACGGGTACAAGAGACCCAGTACTTC
len: 13; j_gene: TRBJ1-4; abundance: -; v_gene: TRBV5-6; d_gene: -; CDR3aa: CASSLWGNEKLFF; CDR3nt: TGTGCCAGCAGCTTGTGGGGTAATGAAAAACTGTTTTTT
len: 14; j_gene: TRBJ1-4; abundance: -; v_gene: TRBV29-1; d_gene: -; CDR3aa: CSVDWDGFNEKLFF; CDR3nt: TGCAGCGTTGATTGGGACGGATTTAATGAAAAACTGTTTTTT
len: 13; j_gene: TRBJ2-5; abundance: once; v_gene: TRBV21-1; d_gene: -; CDR3aa: CASGGQPSQIQYF; CDR3nt: TGTGCCAGCGGCGGACAGCCTTCCCAGATCCAGTACTTC
len: 15; j_gene: TRBJ1-5; abundance: -; v_gene: TRBV6-4; d_gene: -; CDR3aa: CASSEGAYSNQPQHF; CDR3nt: TGTGCCAGCAGTGAAGGCGCTTATAGCAATCAGCCCCAGCATTTT
len: 14; j_gene: TRBJ2-7; abundance: -; v_gene: TRBV7-7; d_gene: TRBD2; CDR3aa: CASSLGRESDEQYF; CDR3nt: TGTGCTAGCAGCTTAGGGCGGGAGAGTGACGAGCAGTACTTC
len: 15; j_gene: TRBJ2-7; abundance: -; v_gene: TRBV18; d_gene: TRBD2; CDR3aa: CASSPAGETAYEQYF; CDR3nt: TGTGCCAGCTCCCCCGCGGGGGAGACAGCGTACGAGCAGTACTTC
len: 13; j_gene: TRBJ2-5; abundance: -; v_gene: TRBV11-2; d_gene: -; CDR3aa: CASSLEGGETQYF; CDR3nt: TGTGCCAGCAGCTTAGAAGGGGGGGAGACCCAGTACTTC
len: 15; j_gene: TRBJ2-7; abundance: -; v_gene: TRBV28; d_gene: TRBD1; CDR3aa: CASSLGSGGRYEQYF; CDR3nt: TGTGCCAGCAGTTTGGGGTCAGGGGGCCGCTACGAGCAGTACTTC
len: 16; j_gene: TRBJ2-1; abundance: -; v_gene: TRBV4-1; d_gene: TRBD2; CDR3aa: CASSQDSSGIYNEQFF; CDR3nt: TGCGCCAGCAGCCAAGATTCTAGCGGGATCTACAATGAGCAGTTCTTC
len: 14; j_gene: TRBJ2-7; abundance: -; v_gene: TRBV19; d_gene: -; CDR3aa: CASSPGTGPYEQYF; CDR3nt: TGTGCCAGTAGTCCCGGGACTGGTCCCTACGAGCAGTACTTC
len: 14; j_gene: TRBJ2-1; abundance: -; v_gene: TRBV15; d_gene: TRBD1; CDR3aa: CATSSRDSYNEQFF; CDR3nt: TGTGCCACCAGCAGCCGGGACAGTTACAATGAGCAGTTCTTC
len: 15; j_gene: TRBJ1-2; abundance: -; v_gene: TRBV28; d_gene: -; CDR3aa: CASSAPGPLNYGYTF; CDR3nt: TGTGCCAGCAGTGCACCGGGACCCCTTAACTATGGCTACACCTTC
len: 15; j_gene: TRBJ2-1; abundance: -; v_gene: TRBV2; d_gene: -; CDR3aa: CASSERESSYNEQFF; CDR3nt: TGTGCCAGCAGTGAGAGGGAAAGCTCCTACAATGAGCAGTTCTTC
len: 15; j_gene: TRBJ2-7; abundance: -; v_gene: TRBV4-1; d_gene: TRBD1; CDR3aa: CASSQRDSGRPEQYF; CDR3nt: TGCGCCAGCAGCCAGAGGGACAGCGGCCGTCCCGAGCAGTACTTC
len: 15; j_gene: TRBJ2-1; abundance: -; v_gene: TRBV9; d_gene: -; CDR3aa: CASSVQAQSGNEQFF; CDR3nt: TGTGCCAGCAGCGTACAGGCCCAGAGTGGGAATGAGCAGTTCTTC
len: 12; j_gene: TRBJ1-1; abundance: once; v_gene: TRBV10-3; d_gene: -; CDR3aa: CAISEGGLEAFF; CDR3nt: TGTGCCATCAGTGAGGGTGGGCTTGAAGCTTTCTTT
len: 14; j_gene: TRBJ2-1; abundance: -; v_gene: TRBV28; d_gene: -; CDR3aa: CASSLDFSYNEQFF; CDR3nt: TGTGCCAGCAGTTTGGATTTCTCCTACAATGAGCAGTTCTTC
len: 16; j_gene: TRBJ1-4; abundance: -; v_gene: TRBV5-1; d_gene: -; CDR3aa: CASSSTSGTLNEKLFF; CDR3nt: TGCGCCAGCAGCTCGACGTCAGGGACCTTAAATGAAAAACTGTTTTTT
len: 15; j_gene: TRBJ2-7; abundance: -; v_gene: TRBV6-1; d_gene: TRBD2; CDR3aa: CASSSTSGGAYEQYF; CDR3nt: TGTGCCAGCAGTTCGACTAGCGGGGGGGCCTACGAGCAGTACTTC
len: 12; j_gene: TRBJ2-3; abundance: -; v_gene: TRBV2; d_gene: -; CDR3aa: CASSEAADTQYF; CDR3nt: TGTGCCAGCAGTGAAGCGGCAGATACGCAGTATTTT
len: 13; j_gene: TRBJ2-7; abundance: -; v_gene: TRBV4-3; d_gene: -; CDR3aa: CASSQEEKYEQYF; CDR3nt: TGCGCCAGCAGCCAAGAGGAAAAATACGAGCAGTACTTC
len: 16; j_gene: TRBJ1-2; abundance: once; v_gene: TRBV6-6; d_gene: TRBD1; CDR3aa: CASRDRGRGRNYGYTF; CDR3nt: TGTGCCAGCAGGGACAGGGGGCGAGGTAGGAACTATGGCTACACCTTC
len: 18; j_gene: TRBJ1-2; abundance: -; v_gene: TRBV11-2; d_gene: -; CDR3aa: CASSPPARGRGSYYGYTF; CDR3nt: TGTGCCAGCAGCCCCCCGGCCAGGGGCAGGGGTAGTTACTATGGCTACACCTTC
len: 13; j_gene: TRBJ2-7; abundance: -; v_gene: TRBV27; d_gene: -; CDR3aa: CASSLAPYHEQYF; CDR3nt: TGTGCCAGCAGTTTAGCGCCTTACCACGAGCAGTACTTC
len: 14; j_gene: TRBJ1-1; abundance: -; v_gene: TRBV5-1; d_gene: -; CDR3aa: CASSRFGVNTEAFF; CDR3nt: TGCGCCAGTTCTAGATTCGGGGTGAACACTGAAGCTTTCTTT
len: 14; j_gene: TRBJ1-2; abundance: few; v_gene: TRBV4-3; d_gene: -; CDR3aa: CASSEVEGSYGYTF; CDR3nt: TGCGCCAGCAGCGAGGTAGAGGGGAGCTATGGCTACACCTTC